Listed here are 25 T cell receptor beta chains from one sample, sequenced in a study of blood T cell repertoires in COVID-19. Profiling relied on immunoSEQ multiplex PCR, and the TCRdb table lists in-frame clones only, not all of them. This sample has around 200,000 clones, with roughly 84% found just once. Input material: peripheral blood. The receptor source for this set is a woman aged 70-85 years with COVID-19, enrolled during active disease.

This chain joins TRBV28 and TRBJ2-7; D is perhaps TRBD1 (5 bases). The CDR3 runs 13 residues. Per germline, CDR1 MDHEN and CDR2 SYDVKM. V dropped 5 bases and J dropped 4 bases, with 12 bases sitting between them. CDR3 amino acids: CASSPPQVYEQYV. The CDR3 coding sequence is TGTGCCAGCAGTCCGCCACAGGTTTACGAGCAGTACGTC.

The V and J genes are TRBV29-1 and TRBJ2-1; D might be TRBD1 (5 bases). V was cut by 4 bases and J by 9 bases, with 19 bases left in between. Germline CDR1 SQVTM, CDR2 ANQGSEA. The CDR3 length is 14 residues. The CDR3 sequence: CSVGFPSKQGEQFF. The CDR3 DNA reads TGCAGCGTTGGTTTTCCCAGTAAGCAGGGTGAGCAGTTCTTC.

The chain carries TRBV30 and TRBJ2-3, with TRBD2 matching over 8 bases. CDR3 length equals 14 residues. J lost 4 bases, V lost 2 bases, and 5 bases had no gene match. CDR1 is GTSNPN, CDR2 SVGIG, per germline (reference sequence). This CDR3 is CAWSSGRPPDTQYF. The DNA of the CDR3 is TGTGCCTGGAGTAGCGGGAGACCCCCAGATACGCAGTATTTT.

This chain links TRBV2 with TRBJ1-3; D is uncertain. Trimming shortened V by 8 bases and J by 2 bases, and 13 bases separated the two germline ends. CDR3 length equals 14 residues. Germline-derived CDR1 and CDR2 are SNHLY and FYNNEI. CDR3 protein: CASLHPVTGNTIYF. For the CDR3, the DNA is TGTGCCAGCCTGCATCCAGTCACTGGAAACACCATATATTTT.

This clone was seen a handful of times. The chain's CDR3 is CASSRNRRVGEAFF. The CDR3 DNA reads TGTGCCAGCAGCCGGAACCGGCGGGTAGGGGAAGCTTTCTTT. The V gene is TRBV27, the J gene TRBJ1-1; unclear D gene. CDR1 and CDR2 (germline): MNHEY, SMNVEV (reference sequence). Trimming took 6 bases from V and 8 from J, leaving 19 bases between them. The CDR3 spans 14 residues.

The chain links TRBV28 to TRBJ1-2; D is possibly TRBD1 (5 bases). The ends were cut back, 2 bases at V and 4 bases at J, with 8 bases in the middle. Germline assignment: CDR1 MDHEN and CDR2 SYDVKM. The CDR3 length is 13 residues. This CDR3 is CASSLDSSYGYTF. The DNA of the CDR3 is TGTGCCAGCAGTTTAGACAGTAGCTATGGCTACACCTTC.

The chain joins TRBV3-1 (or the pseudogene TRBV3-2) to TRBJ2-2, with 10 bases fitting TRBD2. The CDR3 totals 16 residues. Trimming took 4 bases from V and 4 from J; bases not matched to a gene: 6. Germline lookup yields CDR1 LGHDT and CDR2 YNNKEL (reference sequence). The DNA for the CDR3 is TGTGCCAGCAGCCTACGGAGCGGGGGGGCCACCGGGGAGCTGTTTTTT. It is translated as CASSLRSGGATGELFF.

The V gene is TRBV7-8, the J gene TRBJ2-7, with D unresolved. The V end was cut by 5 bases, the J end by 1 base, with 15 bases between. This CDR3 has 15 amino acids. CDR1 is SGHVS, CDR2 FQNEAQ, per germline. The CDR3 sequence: CASSRSGLDSYEQYF. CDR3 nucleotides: TGTGCCAGCAGCAGATCAGGCTTGGATTCCTACGAGCAGTACTTC.

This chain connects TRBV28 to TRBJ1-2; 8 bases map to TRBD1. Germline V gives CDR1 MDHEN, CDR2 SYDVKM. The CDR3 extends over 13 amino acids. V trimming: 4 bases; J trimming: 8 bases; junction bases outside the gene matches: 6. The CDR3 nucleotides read TGTGCCAGCAGTTGGACAGGGAGAGAAGGCTACACCTTC. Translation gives CASSWTGREGYTF.

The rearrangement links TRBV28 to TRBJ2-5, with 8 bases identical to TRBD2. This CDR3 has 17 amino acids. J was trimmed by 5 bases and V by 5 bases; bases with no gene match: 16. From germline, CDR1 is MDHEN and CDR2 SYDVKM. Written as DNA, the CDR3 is TGTGCCAGCAGTCCCTCCTCCGGGACTAGGGGGGAGGAGACCCAGTACTTC. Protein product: CASSPSSGTRGEETQYF.

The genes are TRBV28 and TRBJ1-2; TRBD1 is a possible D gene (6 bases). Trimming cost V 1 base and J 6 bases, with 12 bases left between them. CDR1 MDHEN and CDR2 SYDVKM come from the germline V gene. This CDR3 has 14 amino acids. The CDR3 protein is CASSLFGGADGYTF. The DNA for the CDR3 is TGTGCCAGCAGTTTATTTGGGGGGGCGGATGGCTACACCTTC.

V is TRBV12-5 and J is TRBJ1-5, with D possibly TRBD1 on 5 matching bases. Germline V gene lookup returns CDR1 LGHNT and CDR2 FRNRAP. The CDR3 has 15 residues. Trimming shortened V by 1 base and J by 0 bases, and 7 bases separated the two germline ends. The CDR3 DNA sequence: TGTGCTAGTGGTTTGGCAGGGCGTAGCAATCAGCCCCAGCATTTT. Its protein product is CASGLAGRSNQPQHF. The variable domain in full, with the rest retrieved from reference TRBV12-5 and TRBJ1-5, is DARVTQTPRHKVTEMGQEVTMRCQPILGHNTVFWYRQTMMQGLELLAYFRNRAPLDDSGMPKDRFSAEMPDATLATLKIQPSEPRDSAVYFCASGLAGRSNQPQHFGDGTRLSIL.

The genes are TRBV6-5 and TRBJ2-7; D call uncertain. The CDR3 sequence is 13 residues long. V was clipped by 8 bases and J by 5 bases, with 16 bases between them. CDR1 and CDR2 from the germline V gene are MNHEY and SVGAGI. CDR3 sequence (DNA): TGTGCCAGCGGCAGAGGAGATGTGGACGAGCAGTACTTC. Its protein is CASGRGDVDEQYF.

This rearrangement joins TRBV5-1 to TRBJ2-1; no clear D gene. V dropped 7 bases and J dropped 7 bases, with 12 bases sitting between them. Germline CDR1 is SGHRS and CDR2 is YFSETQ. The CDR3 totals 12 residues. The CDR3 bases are TGCGCCAGCGGCCTACAGAGAAATGAGCAGTTCTTC. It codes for CASGLQRNEQFF.

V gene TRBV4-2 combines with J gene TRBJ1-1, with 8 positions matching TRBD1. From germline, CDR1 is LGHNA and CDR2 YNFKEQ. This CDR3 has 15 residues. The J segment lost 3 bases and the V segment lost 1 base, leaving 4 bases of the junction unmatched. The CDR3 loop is CASSQVNRGDTEAFF. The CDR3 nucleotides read TGTGCCAGCAGCCAAGTAAACAGGGGGGACACTGAAGCTTTCTTT.

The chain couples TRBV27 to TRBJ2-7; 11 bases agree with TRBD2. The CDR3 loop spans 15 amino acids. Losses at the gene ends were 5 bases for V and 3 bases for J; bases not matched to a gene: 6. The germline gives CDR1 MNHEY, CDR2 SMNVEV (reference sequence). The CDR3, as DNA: TGTGCCAGCAGTCTCCTGGGACTAGCGGACTACGAGCAGTACTTC. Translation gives CASSLLGLADYEQYF.

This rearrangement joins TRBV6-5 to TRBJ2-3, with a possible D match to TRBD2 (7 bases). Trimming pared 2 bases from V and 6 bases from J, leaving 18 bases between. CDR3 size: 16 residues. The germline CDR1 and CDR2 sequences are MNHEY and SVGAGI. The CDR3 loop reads CASSYARRGGEDTQYF. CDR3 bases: TGTGCCAGCAGTTACGCCCGCAGGGGAGGGGAGGATACGCAGTATTTT.

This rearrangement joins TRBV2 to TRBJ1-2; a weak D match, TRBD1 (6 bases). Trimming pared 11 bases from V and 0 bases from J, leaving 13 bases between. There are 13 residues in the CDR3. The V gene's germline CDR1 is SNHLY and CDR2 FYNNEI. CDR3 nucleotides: TGTGCCGGGGGGGGCAGAGCTAACTATGGCTACACCTTC. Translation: CAGGGRANYGYTF.

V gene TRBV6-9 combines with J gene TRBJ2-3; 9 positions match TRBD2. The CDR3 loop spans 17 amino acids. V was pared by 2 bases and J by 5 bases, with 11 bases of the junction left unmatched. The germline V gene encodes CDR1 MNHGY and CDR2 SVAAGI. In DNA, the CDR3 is TGTGCCAGCAGTTATGCCAAAAGGCGGGGGGGCCGAGATACGCAGTATTTT. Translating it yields CASSYAKRRGGRDTQYF.

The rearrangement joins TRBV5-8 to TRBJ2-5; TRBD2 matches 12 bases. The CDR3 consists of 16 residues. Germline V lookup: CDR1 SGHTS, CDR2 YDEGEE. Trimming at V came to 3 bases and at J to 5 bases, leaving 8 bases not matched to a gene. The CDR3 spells CASSSDASGGGETQYF. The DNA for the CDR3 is TGTGCCAGCAGCTCGGACGCTAGCGGGGGGGGTGAGACCCAGTACTTC.

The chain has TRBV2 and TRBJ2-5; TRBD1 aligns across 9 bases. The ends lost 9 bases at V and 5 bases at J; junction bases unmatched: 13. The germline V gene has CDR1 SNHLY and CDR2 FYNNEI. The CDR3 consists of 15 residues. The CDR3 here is CASTPGTGFWETQYF. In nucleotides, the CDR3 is TGTGCCAGTACACCCGGGACAGGGTTTTGGGAGACCCAGTACTTC.

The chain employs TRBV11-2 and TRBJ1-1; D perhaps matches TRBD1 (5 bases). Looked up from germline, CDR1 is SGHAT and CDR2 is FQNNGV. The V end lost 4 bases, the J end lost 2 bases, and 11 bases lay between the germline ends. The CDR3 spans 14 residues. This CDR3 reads CASSSTGGNTEAFF. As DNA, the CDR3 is TGTGCCAGCAGCTCAACCGGGGGAAACACTGAAGCTTTCTTT. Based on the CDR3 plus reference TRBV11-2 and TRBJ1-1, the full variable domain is EAGVAQSPRYKIIEKRQSVAFWCNPISGHATLYWYQQILGQGPKLLIQFQNNGVVDDSQLPKDRFSAERLKGVDSTLKIQPAKLEDSAVYLCASSSTGGNTEAFFGQGTRLTVV.

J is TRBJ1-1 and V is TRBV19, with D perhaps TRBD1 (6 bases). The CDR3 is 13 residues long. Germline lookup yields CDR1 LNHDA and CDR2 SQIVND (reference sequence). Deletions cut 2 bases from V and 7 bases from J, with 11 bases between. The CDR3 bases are TGTGCCAGTAGTATACGTGGGGGCGGTGAAGCTTTCTTT. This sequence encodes CASSIRGGGEAFF.

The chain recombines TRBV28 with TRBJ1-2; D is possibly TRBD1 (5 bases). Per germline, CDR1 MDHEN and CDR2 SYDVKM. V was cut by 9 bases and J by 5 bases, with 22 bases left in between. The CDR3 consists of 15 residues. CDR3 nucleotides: TGTGCCAGTTCGTTGGGGGGTCAGCAACGATATGGCTACACCTTC. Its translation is CASSLGGQQRYGYTF.

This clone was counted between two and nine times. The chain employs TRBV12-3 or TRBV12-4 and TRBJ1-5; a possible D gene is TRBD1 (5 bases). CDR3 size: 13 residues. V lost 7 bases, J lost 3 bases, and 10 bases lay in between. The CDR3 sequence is CASKRTNNQPQHF. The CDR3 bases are TGTGCCAGCAAACGGACAAACAATCAGCCCCAGCATTTT.